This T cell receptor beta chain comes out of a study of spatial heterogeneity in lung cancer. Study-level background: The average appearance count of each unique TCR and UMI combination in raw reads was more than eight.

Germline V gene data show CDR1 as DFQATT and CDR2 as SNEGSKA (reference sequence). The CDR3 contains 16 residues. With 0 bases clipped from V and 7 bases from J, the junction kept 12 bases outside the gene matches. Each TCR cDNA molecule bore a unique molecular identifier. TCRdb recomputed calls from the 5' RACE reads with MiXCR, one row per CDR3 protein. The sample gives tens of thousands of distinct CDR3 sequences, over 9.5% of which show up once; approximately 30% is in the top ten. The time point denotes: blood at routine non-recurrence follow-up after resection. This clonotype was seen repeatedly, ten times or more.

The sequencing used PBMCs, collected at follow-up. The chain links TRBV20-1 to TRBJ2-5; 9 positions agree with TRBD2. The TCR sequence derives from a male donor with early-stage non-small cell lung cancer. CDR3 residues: CSARDVSSGTDRTQYF. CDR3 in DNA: TGCAGTGCTAGAGATGTGTCTAGCGGGACGGATAGGACCCAGTACTTC.